Listed below are T cell receptor beta chains from one sample, sequenced in a study of siplizumab effects on memory and regulatory T cells. Profiled with immunoSEQ multiplex PCR; TCRdb holds only in-frame clones, not every one. The profile shows nearly 85,000 clones, approximately 95% of them singletons. The sample consisted of CD8+ T cells sorted from blood. The source of these receptors is a human donor in good health. Both conserved end residues are part of each CDR3. The D gene is left open where the match is weak. Clone size appears in some rows only: once, few, many, or a class for an expanded clone.

CASSDGGRGMNTEAFF,TGTGCCAGCAGTGATGGAGGGAGGGGAATGAACACTGAAGCTTTCTTT,TRBV6-1,TRBJ1-1,-,-
CASSPTLTAEYTDTQYF,TGTGCCAGCAGCCCAACCCTTACGGCAGAGTACACAGATACGCAGTATTTT,TRBV7-6,TRBJ2-3,-,-
CASSFGRRSYEQYF,TGTGCCAGCAGCTTCGGCCGGCGCTCCTACGAGCAGTACTTC,TRBV7-9,TRBJ2-7,-,-
CASSLQRDSGSYEKLFF,TGTGCCAGCAGCTTACAGCGTGACTCGGGATCGTATGAAAAACTGTTTTTT,TRBV11-1,TRBJ1-4,-,-
CASSVDSYEQYF,TGCGCCAGCAGTGTGGATTCCTACGAGCAGTACTTC,TRBV10-2,TRBJ2-7,-,-
CASRVRTSGSTARYNEQFF,TGTGCCAGTCGGGTGAGGACTAGCGGGAGTACGGCACGCTACAATGAGCAGTTCTTC,TRBV21-1,TRBJ2-1,-,-
CSDRYGYTF,TGCAGTGACCGATATGGCTACACCTTC,TRBV20-1,TRBJ1-2,-,-
CASSDTGEGEQYF,TGTGCCAGTAGTGACACAGGGGAAGGCGAGCAGTACTTC,TRBV19,TRBJ2-7,-,TRBD1
CASSESQGSSYNEQFF,TGCGCCAGCAGTGAGTCTCAGGGAAGCTCCTACAATGAGCAGTTCTTC,TRBV10-1,TRBJ2-1,-,-
CASTPSLRGNQPQHF,TGTGCCAGTACCCCTTCGTTAAGGGGAAATCAGCCCCAGCATTTT,TRBV19,TRBJ1-5,-,-
CASSTDRDYSYEQYF,TGTGCCAGTAGTACCGACAGGGATTACTCCTACGAGCAGTACTTC,TRBV19,TRBJ2-7,-,TRBD1
CASSDPSGIERGNTIYF,TGTGCCAGCAGCGATCCTTCCGGCATAGAGCGAGGAAACACCATATATTTT,TRBV9,TRBJ1-3,once,-
CASSRDSAGWELFF,TGTGCCAGCAGCCGGGACAGTGCCGGGTGGGAGCTGTTTTTT,TRBV7-9,TRBJ2-2,-,TRBD1
CASSMWGYEQYF,TGTGCCAGCAGCATGTGGGGTTACGAGCAGTACTTC,TRBV27,TRBJ2-7,-,-
CASCLRGEGFPYEQYF,TGTGCCAGCTGCCTCAGGGGGGAAGGATTCCCCTACGAGCAGTACTTC,TRBV5-8,TRBJ2-7,medium-sized,-
CASSLGAQPQHF,TGTGCCAGCAGCTTGGGGGCCCAGCCCCAGCATTTT,TRBV5-6,TRBJ1-5,-,-
CASSVSGRAGNEQFF,TGTGCCAGCAGCGTGAGCGGGAGGGCCGGGAATGAGCAGTTCTTC,TRBV9,TRBJ2-1,-,TRBD2
CASSYSDRDNQPQHF,TGTGCCAGCAGTTACTCCGACAGGGACAATCAGCCCCAGCATTTT,TRBV6-5,TRBJ1-5,once,TRBD1
CASSIDLVPYNEQFF,TGTGCCAGCAGCATCGACCTGGTCCCCTACAATGAGCAGTTCTTC,TRBV9,TRBJ2-1,-,-
CASSLGVVSSYEQYF,TGTGCCAGCAGTTTAGGGGTGGTGTCCTCCTACGAGCAGTACTTC,TRBV27,TRBJ2-7,-,-
CSVTTANSYEQYF,TGCAGCGTAACGACAGCGAACTCCTACGAGCAGTACTTC,TRBV29-1,TRBJ2-7,-,-